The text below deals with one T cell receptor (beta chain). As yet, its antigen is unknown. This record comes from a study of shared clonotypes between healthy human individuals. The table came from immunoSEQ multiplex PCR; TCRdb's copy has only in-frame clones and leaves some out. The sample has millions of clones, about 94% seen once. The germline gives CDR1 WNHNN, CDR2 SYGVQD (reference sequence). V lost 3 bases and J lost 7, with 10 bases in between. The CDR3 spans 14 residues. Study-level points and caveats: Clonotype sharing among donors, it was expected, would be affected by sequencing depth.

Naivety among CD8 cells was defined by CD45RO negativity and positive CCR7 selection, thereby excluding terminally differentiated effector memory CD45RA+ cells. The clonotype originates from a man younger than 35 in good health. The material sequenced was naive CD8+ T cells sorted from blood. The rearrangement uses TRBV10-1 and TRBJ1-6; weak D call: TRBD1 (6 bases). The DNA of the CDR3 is TGCGCCAGCAGTGATTCCGGACAGAATTCACCCCTCCACTTT. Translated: CASSDSGQNSPLHF.